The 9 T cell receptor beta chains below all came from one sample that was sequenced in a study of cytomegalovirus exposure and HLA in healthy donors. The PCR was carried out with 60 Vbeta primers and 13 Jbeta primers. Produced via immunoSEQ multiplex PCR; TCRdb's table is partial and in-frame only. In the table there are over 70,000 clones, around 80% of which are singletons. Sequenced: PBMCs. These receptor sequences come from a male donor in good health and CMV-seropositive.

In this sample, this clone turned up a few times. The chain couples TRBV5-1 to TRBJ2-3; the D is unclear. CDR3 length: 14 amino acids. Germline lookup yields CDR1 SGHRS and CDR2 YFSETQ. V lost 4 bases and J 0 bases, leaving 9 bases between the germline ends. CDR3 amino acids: CASSPRVSTDTQYF. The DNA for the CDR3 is TGCGCCAGCAGCCCCCGGGTAAGCACAGATACGCAGTATTTT.

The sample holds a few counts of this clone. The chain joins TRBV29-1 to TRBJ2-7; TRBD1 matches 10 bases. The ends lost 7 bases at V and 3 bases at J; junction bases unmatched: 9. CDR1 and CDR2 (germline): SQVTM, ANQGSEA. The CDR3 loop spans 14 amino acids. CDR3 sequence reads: CSAGQGGRGYEQYF. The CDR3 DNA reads TGCAGCGCCGGACAGGGGGGTCGGGGCTACGAGCAGTACTTC.

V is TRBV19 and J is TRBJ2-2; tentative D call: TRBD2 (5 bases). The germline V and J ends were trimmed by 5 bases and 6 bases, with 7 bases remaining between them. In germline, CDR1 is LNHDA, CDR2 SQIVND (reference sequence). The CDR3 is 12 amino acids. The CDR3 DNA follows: TGTGCCAGTAGTGTCGGGGCCGGGGAGCTGTTTTTT. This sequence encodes CASSVGAGELFF.

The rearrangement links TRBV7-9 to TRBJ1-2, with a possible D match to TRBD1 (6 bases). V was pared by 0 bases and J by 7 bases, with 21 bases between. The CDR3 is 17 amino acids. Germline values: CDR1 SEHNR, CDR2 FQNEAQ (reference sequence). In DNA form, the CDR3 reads TGTGCCAGCAGCTTAGCGGACCCTAGAGCGGGGGCGGGTGGCTACACCTTC. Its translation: CASSLADPRAGAGGYTF.

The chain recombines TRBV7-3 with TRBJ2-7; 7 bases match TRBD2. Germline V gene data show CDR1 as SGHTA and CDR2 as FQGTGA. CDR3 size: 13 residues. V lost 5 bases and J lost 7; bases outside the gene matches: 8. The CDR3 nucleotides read TGTGCCAGCAGCCCAAAGGGAGGGAGGGAGCAGTACTTC. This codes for CASSPKGGREQYF.

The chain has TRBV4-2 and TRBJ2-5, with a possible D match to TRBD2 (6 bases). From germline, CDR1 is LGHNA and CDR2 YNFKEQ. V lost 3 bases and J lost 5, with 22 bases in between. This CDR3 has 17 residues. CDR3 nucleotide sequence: TGTGCCAGCAGCCATGGGGTCGGGGGAATTCGTGACGAGACCCAGTACTTC. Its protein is CASSHGVGGIRDETQYF.

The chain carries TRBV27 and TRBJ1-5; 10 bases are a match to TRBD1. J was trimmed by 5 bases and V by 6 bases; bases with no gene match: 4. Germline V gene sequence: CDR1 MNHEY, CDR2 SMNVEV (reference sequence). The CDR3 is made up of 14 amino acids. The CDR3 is CASSPGQGDQPQHF. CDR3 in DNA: TGTGCCAGCAGCCCAGGACAGGGGGATCAGCCCCAGCATTTT.

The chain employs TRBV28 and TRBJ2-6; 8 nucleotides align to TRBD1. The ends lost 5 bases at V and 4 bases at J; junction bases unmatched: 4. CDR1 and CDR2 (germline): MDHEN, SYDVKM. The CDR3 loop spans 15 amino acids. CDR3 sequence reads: CASSKTGAGANVLTF. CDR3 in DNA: TGTGCCAGCAGTAAGACAGGGGCAGGGGCCAACGTCCTGACTTTC.

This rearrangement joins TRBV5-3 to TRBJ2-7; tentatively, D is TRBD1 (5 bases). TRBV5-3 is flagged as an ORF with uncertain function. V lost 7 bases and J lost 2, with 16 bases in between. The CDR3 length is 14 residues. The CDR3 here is CARGRAYYPYEQYF. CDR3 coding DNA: TGTGCCAGAGGCAGGGCCTATTACCCCTACGAGCAGTACTTC.